Below, 29 T cell receptor beta chains from the same sample are listed, as sequenced in a study of T-cell reconstitution after alpha-beta-depleted transplantation in children. The TCRbeta library incorporated unique molecular identifiers. TCRdb reprocessed the PCR reads via MiXCR and lists one record per CDR3 protein. The sample consists of 5,500 to 7,000 distinct CDR3 sequences, roughly 17% of them appearing once. The specimen comprised PBMCs, mostly from graft donor cells, sampled 60 days after TCRalphabeta/CD19-depleted stem cell transplant. These receptors originate from a male patient between 10 and 17 years old who had a stem cell transplant for acute myeloid leukemia, so the T cells may come from the graft donor.

Comments on this clonotype: A read error may account for a junction end that differs from germline. The rearrangement joins TRBV18 to TRBJ2-5; 9 bases are shared with TRBD2. This CDR3 contains 13 residues. The germline gives CDR1 KGHSH, CDR2 LQKENI. The CDR3 DNA reads as TGTGCCAGCTCACCACTAGCGGGAGAGAACCAGTACTTC. Its translation is CASSPLAGENQYF.

This clonotype was seen more than once but under ten times. The chain employs TRBV29-1 and TRBJ2-7; a possible D gene is TRBD1 (6 bases). Trimming took off 6 bases at V and 5 bases at J, with 11 bases between the two ends. The CDR3 has 11 amino acids. CDR1 SQVTM and CDR2 ANQGSEA come from the germline V gene. The DNA for the CDR3 is TGCAGCGTGGCCAGGGGCGACGAGCAGTACTTC. It encodes CSVARGDEQYF.

DNA of the CDR3: TGTGCCAGCAGTTGGGCGTGGGGGAGGACCTACGAGCAGTACTTC. It codes for CASSWAWGRTYEQYF. The chain joins TRBV28 to TRBJ2-7, with D perhaps matching TRBD2 (6 bases). Per the germline V gene, CDR1 is MDHEN and CDR2 is SYDVKM. V gave up 4 bases and J gave up 2 bases, with 15 bases separating them. The CDR3 is made up of 15 amino acids.

Regarding this clonotype: A read error may produce the germline difference seen at one junction end. V usage is TRBV5-1 and J usage is TRBJ2-7; tentative D call: TRBD2 (5 bases). Germline CDR1 is SGHRS and CDR2 is YFSETQ. This CDR3 spans 17 amino acids. DNA of the CDR3: TGCGCCAGCAGCGGATCTTATCCCGGACTCAGCTCCTACGAGCAGCACTTC. The encoded protein is CASSGSYPGLSSYEQHF. Full variable domain (missing parts from reference TRBV5-1 and TRBJ2-7): KAGVTQTPRYLIKTRGQQVTLSCSPISGHRSVSWYQQTPGQGLQFLFEYFSETQRNKGNFPGRFSGRQFSNSRSEMNVSTLELGDSALYLCASSGSYPGLSSYEQHFGPGTRLTVT.

The gene calls are TRBV12-3 or TRBV12-4 and TRBJ2-3; D call uncertain. The CDR3 has 12 amino acids. V shed 8 bases and J shed 0 bases, with 6 bases lying between them. DNA for the CDR3: TGTGCCAGCGACGATAGCACAGATACGCAGTATTTT. Protein product: CASDDSTDTQYF.

This clonotype is medium-sized (0.01 to 0.1%) within its sample. This chain connects TRBV7-6 to TRBJ1-4; D ambiguous. Germline loops: CDR1 SGHVS, CDR2 FNYEAQ. The CDR3 length is 15 residues. Deletions cut 5 bases from V and 9 bases from J, with 19 bases between. The DNA for the CDR3 is TGTGCCAGCAGCGAAGAGGTCTCGCGAGGGAAAAAACTGTTTTTT. It translates to CASSEEVSRGKKLFF.

This clonotype is medium-sized. The genes are TRBV12-3 or TRBV12-4 and TRBJ2-7; D is possibly TRBD2 (5 bases). The germline V and J ends were trimmed by 5 bases and 6 bases, with 11 bases remaining between them. The CDR3 is 12 residues long. CDR3 amino acids: CASSLIRGEQYF. The CDR3 DNA reads as TGTGCCAGCAGTCTCATCCGGGGCGAGCAGTACTTC.

The chain recombines TRBV27 with TRBJ2-7, with D possibly called TRBD1 or TRBD2 (6 bases each). The CDR3 is made up of 14 amino acids. Trimming took 5 bases from V and 2 from J, leaving 13 bases between them. Germline V gene sequence: CDR1 MNHEY, CDR2 SMNVEV (reference sequence). The CDR3 protein is CASSQRGLPYEQYF. The CDR3 coding sequence is TGTGCCAGCAGTCAACGGGGGCTCCCCTACGAGCAGTACTTC.

The gene calls are TRBV15 and TRBJ2-7, with D hard to call. The CDR3 length is 15 residues. Between the trimmed V and J ends, which lost 0 bases and 2 bases, there was a span of 11 bases. CDR1 and CDR2 (germline): LNHNV, YYDKDF (reference sequence). The CDR3 region has the DNA TGTGCCACCAGCAGAGATAAGGGATCGACCTACGAGCAGTACTTC. Its translation is CATSRDKGSTYEQYF.

This clonotype was seen a handful of times. The V gene is TRBV6-1, the J gene TRBJ1-1; 7 bases map to TRBD1. CDR1 is MNHNS, CDR2 SASEGT, per germline. V shed 6 bases and J 6 bases; nucleotides not matched to a gene: 13. The CDR3 runs to 15 residues. The CDR3 DNA is TGTGCCAGCAGGCCCCCGACAGGGTCCTTCGCTGAAGCTTTCTTT. The encoded protein is CASRPPTGSFAEAFF.

This clonotype is medium-sized (0.01 to 0.1%) within its sample. The rearrangement links TRBV20-1 to TRBJ2-3; perhaps TRBD2 as D (6 bases). The CDR3 runs 13 residues. Germline-derived CDR1 and CDR2 are DFQATT and SNEGSKA (reference sequence). V shed 6 bases and J shed 4 bases, with 14 bases lying between them. CDR3 sequence reads: CSAPGLPSDTQYF. The CDR3 DNA is TGCAGTGCCCCGGGACTTCCTTCAGATACGCAGTATTTT.

This sequence joins TRBV7-2 and TRBJ2-7; the D gene is possibly TRBD2 (7 bases). The CDR3 runs 14 residues. Deletions cut 8 bases from V and 2 bases from J, with 16 bases between. Looked up from germline, CDR1 is SGHTA and CDR2 is FQGNSA. CDR3 loop: CASGGASPPYEQYF. The CDR3 nucleotides read TGTGCCAGCGGGGGGGCGTCCCCGCCCTACGAGCAGTACTTC.

By share, this clonotype ranks as large. The chain has TRBV12-3 or TRBV12-4 and TRBJ2-6; unclear D gene. This CDR3 has 15 amino acids. With 6 bases removed from V and 5 bases from J, the gap between germline ends came to 14 bases. This CDR3 is CASSPPDNRANVLTF. The CDR3, as DNA: TGTGCCAGCAGCCCCCCCGACAATAGGGCCAACGTCCTGACTTTC.

This clonotype is judged medium-sized. The chain joins TRBV5-1 to TRBJ2-1; 7 nucleotides agree with TRBD2. Germline CDR1 and CDR2: SGHRS and YFSETQ. Trimming at V came to 0 bases and at J to 1 base, leaving 1 base not matched to a gene. CDR3 length equals 15 residues. The CDR3 DNA sequence: TGCGCCAGCAGCTTGGAACTAGCGTCCTACAATGAGCAGTTCTTC. Amino acids: CASSLELASYNEQFF.

The V call is TRBV5-1, the J call TRBJ2-1, with 10 bases matching TRBD2. This CDR3 comprises 15 residues. J was trimmed by 6 bases and V by 6 bases; bases with no gene match: 9. Germline CDR1 reads SGHRS; CDR2 reads YFSETQ. CDR3 region: CASKGNVAGGNEQFF. The CDR3 DNA follows: TGCGCCAGCAAGGGAAACGTAGCGGGAGGCAATGAGCAGTTCTTC.

This clonotype came up a few times. This rearrangement joins TRBV28 to TRBJ2-7; 9 bases line up with TRBD1. Germline CDR1 reads MDHEN; CDR2 reads SYDVKM. The V and J ends lost 7 bases and 6 bases, in that order; junction bases with no gene match: 10. The CDR3 extends over 14 amino acids. Written as DNA, the CDR3 is TGTGCCAGCAAGGGGGGGACAGGGTGGCCCGAGCAGTACTTC. The encoded protein is CASKGGTGWPEQYF.

This chain joins TRBV20-1 and TRBJ1-1; D unclear. The CDR3 is made up of 14 amino acids. The V end lost 1 base, the J end lost 4 bases, and 13 bases lay between the germline ends. Germline loops: CDR1 DFQATT, CDR2 SNEGSKA (reference sequence). This CDR3 reads CSARGIRGATEAFF. The CDR3, as DNA: TGCAGTGCTAGAGGGATTCGTGGCGCCACTGAAGCTTTCTTT.

By share, this clonotype counts as medium-sized (0.01 to 0.1%). V gene TRBV6-1 combines with J gene TRBJ2-2; D call uncertain. V was shortened by 5 bases and J by 7 bases, with 11 bases between the two germline ends. Germline loops: CDR1 MNHNS, CDR2 SASEGT. The CDR3 contains 13 residues. CDR3 residues: CASSPVVIGELFF. The CDR3 DNA is TGTGCCAGCAGTCCTGTAGTGATCGGGGAGCTGTTTTTT.

J is TRBJ1-1 and V is TRBV7-9, with D hard to call. Germline-derived CDR1 and CDR2 are SEHNR and FQNEAQ (reference sequence). V was shortened by 1 base and J by 3 bases, with 12 bases between the two germline ends. The CDR3 extends over 15 amino acids. The CDR3 spells CASSLGGNADTEAFF. In DNA, the CDR3 is TGTGCCAGCAGCTTAGGGGGTAACGCGGACACTGAAGCTTTCTTT. Looking up the rest from reference TRBV7-9 and TRBJ1-1 gives the full variable domain: DTGVSQNPRHKITKRGQNVTFRCDPISEHNRLYWYRQTLGQGPEFLTYFQNEAQLEKSRLLSDRFSAERPKGSFSTLEIQRTEQGDSAMYLCASSLGGNADTEAFFGQGTRLTVV.

This clonotype showed up just a few times. The chain uses TRBV7-9 and TRBJ2-1, with D maybe TRBD2 (5 bases). CDR1 is SEHNR, CDR2 FQNEAQ, per germline (reference sequence). Between the trimmed V and J ends, which lost 11 bases and 4 bases, there was a span of 18 bases. This CDR3 spans 14 amino acids. The CDR3 coding sequence is TGTGCCTCATCGACCGAGCGGAGGTACAATGAGCAGTTCTTC. Its translation: CASSTERRYNEQFF.

The chain couples TRBV7-2 to TRBJ1-5; D is undetermined. Germline loops: CDR1 SGHTA, CDR2 FQGNSA. The germline V and J ends were trimmed by 1 base and 3 bases, with 10 bases remaining between them. The CDR3 length is 15 residues. Here the CDR3 DNA reads TGTGCCAGCAGCTTAGACGGGCGGGACAATCAGCCCCAGCATTTT. Protein product: CASSLDGRDNQPQHF.

This clonotype is labeled medium-sized. The V gene is TRBV5-1, the J gene TRBJ2-3; the match to TRBD1 covers 7 bases. This CDR3 is 15 amino acids long. V gave up 1 base and J gave up 4 bases; unmatched junction bases: 6. Per the germline V gene, CDR1 is SGHRS and CDR2 is YFSETQ. The CDR3 sequence: CASSLSGQGADTQYF. The CDR3 DNA follows: TGCGCCAGCAGCTTGTCGGGGCAGGGGGCAGATACGCAGTATTTT.

The V gene is TRBV4-3, the J gene TRBJ1-1; D is unresolved. The CDR3 is 14 amino acids. The V end lost 8 bases, the J end lost 3 bases, and 16 bases lay between the germline ends. The V gene's germline CDR1 is LGHNA and CDR2 YSLEER. CDR3 amino acids: CASSNAGSDTEAFF. The CDR3 nucleotides read TGCGCCAGCTCTAACGCTGGGAGTGACACTGAAGCTTTCTTT.

Comments on this clonotype: A read error may explain this, as a much larger clone is one base away. The CDR3 reads CASSASGGGDQPQHF. CDR3 DNA: TGTGCCAGCAGCGCTAGCGGGGGTGGCGATCAGCCCCAGCATTTT. The chain combines TRBV7-8 with TRBJ1-5; D is perhaps TRBD1 (5 bases). Looked up from germline, CDR1 is SGHVS and CDR2 is FQNEAQ. CDR3 length: 15 amino acids. V lost 5 bases and J 5 bases, leaving 16 bases between the germline ends.

This clonotype appeared once. This may be a read error: a much more frequent sequence differs by one nucleotide. The genes are TRBV5-1 and TRBJ2-7, with D possibly matching TRBD2 (5 bases). The CDR3 has 14 amino acids. Germline V CDR1 and CDR2: SGHRS, YFSETQ. CDR3 nucleotide sequence: TGCGCCAGCAGCCCCGCAGTCAGTGACTACGACCAGTACTTC. The encoded protein is CASSPAVSDYDQYF.

The chain links TRBV7-3 to TRBJ2-3; 8 bases line up with TRBD2. With 5 bases clipped from V and 6 bases from J, the junction kept 16 bases outside the gene matches. Germline loops: CDR1 SGHTA, CDR2 FQGTGA. The CDR3 is 17 amino acids. CDR3 protein: CASSKQLPGLGGDTQYF. The CDR3 coding sequence is TGTGCCAGCAGCAAACAACTGCCGGGACTAGGAGGGGATACGCAGTATTTT.

This clonotype has a handful of counts. The chain carries TRBV7-3 and TRBJ1-6, with D hard to call. The CDR3 spans 13 residues. V was trimmed by 5 bases and J by 9 bases, leaving 11 bases between them. Germline V CDR1 and CDR2: SGHTA, FQGTGA. The CDR3 loop is CASSPLLGSPLHF. The CDR3 DNA sequence: TGTGCCAGCAGCCCCCTTTTGGGTTCACCCCTCCACTTT.

This clonotype is medium-sized by share. The chain couples TRBV12-3 or TRBV12-4 to TRBJ1-1; D is uncertain. The V end was cut by 3 bases, the J end by 9 bases, with 14 bases between. The CDR3 consists of 13 residues. This chain's CDR3 is CASSLIGVGQAFF. The CDR3, as DNA: TGTGCCAGCAGTTTGATCGGCGTGGGCCAAGCTTTCTTT.

V usage is TRBV28 and J usage is TRBJ1-3, with TRBD1 identical over 8 bases. Germline V CDR1 and CDR2: MDHEN, SYDVKM. The length of the CDR3 is 13 residues. V was clipped by 6 bases and J by 2 bases; unmatched bases: 0. This CDR3 reads CASSRGPGNTIYF. CDR3 bases: TGTGCCAGCAGCAGGGGGCCTGGAAACACCATATATTTT.